The following is a T cell receptor (beta chain) sequence with its context. The antigen remains unidentified. The sample belongs to a study of cytomegalovirus exposure and HLA in healthy donors. Across the study: About 180 million T cells yielded 120 million or so unique TCR beta sequences, as an earlier analysis found.

The PCR employed 60 Vbeta primers together with 13 Jbeta primers. The data were produced by immunoSEQ multiplex PCR, yet TCRdb's version contains in-frame clones alone and is incomplete. Here the sample spans roughly 130,000 clones, about 74% being singletons. This CDR3 has 16 amino acids. CDR1 is LNHDA and CDR2 is SQIVND in the germline V gene (reference sequence). With 5 bases removed from V and 5 bases from J, the gap between germline ends came to 18 bases. Study-level findings and limits: Several V segments, TRBV6-2 and TRBV6-3 among them, could not be told apart and were dropped.

V gene TRBV19 combines with J gene TRBJ2-2, with a weak D call TRBD1 (5 bases). The receptor comes from a woman aged 45 to 65 in good health and CMV-seropositive. Material for sequencing was PBMCs. The CDR3 coding sequence is TGTGCCAGTAGTCGTTATAGGACACTCAGTACCGGGGAGCTGTTTTTT. Translating gives CASSRYRTLSTGELFF.